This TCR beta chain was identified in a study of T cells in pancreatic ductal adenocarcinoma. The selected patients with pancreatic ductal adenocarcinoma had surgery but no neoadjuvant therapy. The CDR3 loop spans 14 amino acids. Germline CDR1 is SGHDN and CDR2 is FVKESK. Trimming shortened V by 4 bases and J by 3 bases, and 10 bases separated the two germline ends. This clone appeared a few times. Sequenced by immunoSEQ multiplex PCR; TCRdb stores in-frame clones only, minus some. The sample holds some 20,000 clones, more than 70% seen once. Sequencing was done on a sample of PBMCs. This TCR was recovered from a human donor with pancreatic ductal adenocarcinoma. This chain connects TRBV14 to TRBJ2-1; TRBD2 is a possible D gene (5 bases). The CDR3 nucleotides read TGTGCCAGCAGCCCAAGGAGGAACTACAATGAGCAGTTCTTC. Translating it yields CASSPRRNYNEQFF. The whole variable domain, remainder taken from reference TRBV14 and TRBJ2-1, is EAGVTQFPSHSVIEKGQTVTLRCDPISGHDNLYWYRRVMGKEIKFLLHFVKESKQDESGMPNNRFLAERTGGTYSTLKVQPAELEDSGVYFCASSPRRNYNEQFFGPGTRLTVL.